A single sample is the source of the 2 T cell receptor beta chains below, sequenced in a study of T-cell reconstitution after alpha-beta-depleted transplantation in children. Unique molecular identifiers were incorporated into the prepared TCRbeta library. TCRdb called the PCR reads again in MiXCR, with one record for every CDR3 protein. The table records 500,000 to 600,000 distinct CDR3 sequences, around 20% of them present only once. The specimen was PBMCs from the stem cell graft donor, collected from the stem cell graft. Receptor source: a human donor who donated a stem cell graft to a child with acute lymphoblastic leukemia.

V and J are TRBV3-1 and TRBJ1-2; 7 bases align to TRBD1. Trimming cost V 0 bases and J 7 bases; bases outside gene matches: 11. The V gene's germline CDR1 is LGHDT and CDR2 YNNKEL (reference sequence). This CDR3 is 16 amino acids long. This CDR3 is CASSQDDPGTESGYTF. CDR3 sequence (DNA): TGTGCCAGCAGCCAAGACGACCCTGGGACAGAAAGTGGCTACACCTTC.

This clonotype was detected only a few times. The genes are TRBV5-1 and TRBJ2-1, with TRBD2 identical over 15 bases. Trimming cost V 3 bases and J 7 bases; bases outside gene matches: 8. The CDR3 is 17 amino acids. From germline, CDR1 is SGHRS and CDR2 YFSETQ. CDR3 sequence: CASSWGTSGRRGNEQFF. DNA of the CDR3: TGCGCCAGCAGCTGGGGGACTAGCGGGAGGAGGGGGAATGAGCAGTTCTTC.